The TCR beta chain under discussion was sequenced for a study of blood T cell repertoires in COVID-19. Seattle patients were enrolled during active infection and followed longitudinally. This clone came up once. This CDR3 region has 15 residues. CDR1 is SGHRS and CDR2 is YFSETQ in the germline V gene. Unmatched junction bases numbered 10, after V lost 4 bases and J lost 4 bases. Assay used: immunoSEQ multiplex PCR; TCRdb lists only in-frame clones, some missing. The data hold roughly 320,000 clones, with 70% to 90% observed a single time. V usage is TRBV5-1 and J usage is TRBJ2-5, with 7 bases lining up with TRBD2. The receptor comes from a woman aged 45-65 years with COVID-19, enrolled during active disease. Sequencing was performed on peripheral blood. In DNA, the CDR3 is TGCGCCAGCAGCCCTAGGACTAGAAGGGGAGAGACCCAGTACTTC. Residues: CASSPRTRRGETQYF. Together with reference TRBV5-1 and TRBJ2-5, the CDR3 gives the full variable domain: KAGVTQTPRYLIKTRGQQVTLSCSPISGHRSVSWYQQTPGQGLQFLFEYFSETQRNKGNFPGRFSGRQFSNSRSEMNVSTLELGDSALYLCASSPRTRRGETQYFGPGTRLLVL.